Sequencing of this T cell receptor beta chain was carried out in a study of T-cell reconstitution after alpha-beta-depleted transplantation in children. Study conclusions and caveats: Recipient T cells and thymic progenitors that survived were the source of the high TCRbeta diversity seen at day 60 in some patients. It was reported that alpha-beta T cells came from several hundred expanded graft clones (about two months after transplant).

In regard to this clonotype: What it recognizes is unknown.

The CDR3 spans 15 residues. The ends were cut back, 1 base at V and 2 bases at J, with 12 bases in the middle. From germline, CDR1 is MDHEN and CDR2 SYDVKM. Researchers prepared the TCRbeta library using unique molecular identifiers, the study reports. Each CDR3 protein is one row after TCRdb ran MiXCR on the PCR reads. The repertoire has hundreds of thousands of distinct CDR3 sequences, approximately 12% of them found once; the top ten carry 2.2%. The clonotype comes from a male patient aged 5 to 17 who had a stem cell transplant for acute myeloid leukemia, so the T cells may come from the graft donor. The gene calls are TRBV28 and TRBJ2-7; D is uncertain. Sequencing was performed on PBMCs, mostly from graft donor cells, taken 360 days after TCRalphabeta/CD19-depleted stem cell transplant. CDR3 amino acids: CASSLSNPPTYEQYF. The CDR3, as DNA: TGTGCCAGCAGTTTATCCAATCCGCCTACCTACGAGCAGTACTTC.